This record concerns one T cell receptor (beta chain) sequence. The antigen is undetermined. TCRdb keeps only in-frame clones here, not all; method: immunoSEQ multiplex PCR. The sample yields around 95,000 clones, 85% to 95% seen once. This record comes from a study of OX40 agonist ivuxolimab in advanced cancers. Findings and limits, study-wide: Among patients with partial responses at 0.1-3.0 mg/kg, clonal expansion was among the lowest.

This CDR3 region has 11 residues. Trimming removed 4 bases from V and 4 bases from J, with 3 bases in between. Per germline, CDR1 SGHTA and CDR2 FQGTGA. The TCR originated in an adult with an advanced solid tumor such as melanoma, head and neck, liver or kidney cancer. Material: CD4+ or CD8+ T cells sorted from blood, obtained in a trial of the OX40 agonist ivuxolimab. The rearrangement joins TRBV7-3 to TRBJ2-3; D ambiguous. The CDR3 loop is CASSSADTQYF. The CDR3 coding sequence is TGTGCCAGCAGCTCGGCAGATACGCAGTATTTT. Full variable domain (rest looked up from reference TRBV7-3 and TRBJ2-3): GAGVSQTPSNKVTEKGKYVELRCDPISGHTALYWYRQSLGQGPEFLIYFQGTGAADDSGLPNDRFFAVRPEGSVSTLKIQRTERGDSAVYLCASSSADTQYFGPGTRLTVL.